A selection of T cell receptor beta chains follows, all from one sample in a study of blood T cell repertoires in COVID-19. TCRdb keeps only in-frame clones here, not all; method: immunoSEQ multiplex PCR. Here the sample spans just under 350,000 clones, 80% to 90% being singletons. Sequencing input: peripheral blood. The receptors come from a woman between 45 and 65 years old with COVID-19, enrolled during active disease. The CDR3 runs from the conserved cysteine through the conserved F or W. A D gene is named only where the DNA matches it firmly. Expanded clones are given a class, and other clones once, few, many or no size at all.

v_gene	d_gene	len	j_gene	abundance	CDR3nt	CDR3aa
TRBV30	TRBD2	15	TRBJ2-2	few	TGTGCCTGGCAGAAGCGGGACCTAAACACCGGGGAGCTGTTTTTT	CAWQKRDLNTGELFF
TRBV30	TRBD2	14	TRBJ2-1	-	TGTGCCTGGAGTCTGGGACTAGCGCTCAATGAGCAGTTCTTC	CAWSLGLALNEQFF
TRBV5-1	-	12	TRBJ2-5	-	TGCGCCAGCAGCCTGTACCAAGAGACCCAGTACTTC	CASSLYQETQYF
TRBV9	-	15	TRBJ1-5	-	TGTGCCAGCAGCGTAGGGTCCACAAGCAATCAGCCCCAGCATTTT	CASSVGSTSNQPQHF
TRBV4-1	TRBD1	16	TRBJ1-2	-	TGCGCCAGCAGCCAAGATGCACAGGGGGGTTTCTATGGCTACACCTTC	CASSQDAQGGFYGYTF
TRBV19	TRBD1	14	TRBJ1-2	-	TGTGCCAGTAGTAGACAGGGATCTAACTATGGCTACACCTTC	CASSRQGSNYGYTF
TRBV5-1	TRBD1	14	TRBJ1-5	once	TGCGCCAGCAGCTCCGGGACAGGGCTCCAGCCCCAGCATTTT	CASSSGTGLQPQHF
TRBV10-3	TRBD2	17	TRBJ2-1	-	TGTGCCATCAGTGGAACGGCGGTGTTAGCGGGAGTAGTTGAGCAGTTCTTC	CAISGTAVLAGVVEQFF
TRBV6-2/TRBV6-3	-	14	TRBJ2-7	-	TGTGCCAGCAGTTACGAGCGCTACTCCTACGAGCAGTACTTC	CASSYERYSYEQYF
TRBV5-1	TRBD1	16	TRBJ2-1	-	TGCGCCAGCAGCTGGGGGACAGGGGACACCTACAATGAGCAGTTCTTC	CASSWGTGDTYNEQFF
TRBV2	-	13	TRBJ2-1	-	TGTGCCAGCAGTGAAGCGGGCTTGGGTGAGCAGTTCTTC	CASSEAGLGEQFF
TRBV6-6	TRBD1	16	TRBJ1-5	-	TGTGCCAGCAGCCCCGGGGACAGGGGCAGCAATCAGCCCCAGCATTTT	CASSPGDRGSNQPQHF
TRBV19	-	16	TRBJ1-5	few	TGTGCCAGTAGTTCCCCGGCGGGGGCAACCCTAAATGACCAGCATTTT	CASSSPAGATLNDQHF
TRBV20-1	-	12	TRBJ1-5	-	TGCAGTGCTAGTGTGGAGTTTCAGCCCCAGCATTTT	CSASVEFQPQHF
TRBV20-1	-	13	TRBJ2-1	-	TGCAGTGCTAGTCTAGCAATATCCCATGAGCAGTTCTTC	CSASLAISHEQFF
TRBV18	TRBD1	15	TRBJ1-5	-	TGTGCCAGCTCACCGACAGGGGGTGAGGATCAGCCCCAGCATTTT	CASSPTGGEDQPQHF
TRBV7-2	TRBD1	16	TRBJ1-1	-	TGTGCCAGCAGCCAACAACAGGGGTTCGTGGGGACTGAAGCTTTCTTT	CASSQQQGFVGTEAFF